This TCR beta chain was recovered during a study of cytomegalovirus exposure and HLA in healthy donors. Study-wide points: One variant, a missense change in DCLRE1C, was linked in a later analysis to TCR beta V- and J-gene trimming. Across all donors, roughly uniform sequencing depth was an assumption of the presence/absence analyses.

Details on this clone: Its matching antigen is unknown.

CDR3 length: 14 residues. Germline-derived CDR1 and CDR2 are SEHNR and FQNEAQ (reference sequence). The V end lost 2 bases, the J end lost 1 base, and 5 bases lay between the germline ends. Participants comprised healthy donors of bone marrow. PCR involved 60 Vbeta and 13 Jbeta primers. Source study methods: In a later analysis, around 10 million of 65 million to 90 million unique beta chains occurred in at least two donors. TCRdb's table, derived via immunoSEQ multiplex PCR, lists solely in-frame clones and lacks some. That table is the source of V, J and clone size, and D and trimming were worked out from the DNA. The table lists about 130,000 clones, about 78% of them singletons.

The source material was PBMCs. V gene TRBV7-9 combines with J gene TRBJ2-2, with D hard to call. The origin of this receptor is a female donor in good health and CMV-seronegative. The CDR3 spells CASSLQQNTGELFF. The CDR3 DNA is TGTGCCAGCAGCTTACAACAGAACACCGGGGAGCTGTTTTTT. Combining the CDR3 with reference TRBV7-9 and TRBJ2-2 gives the whole variable domain DTGVSQNPRHKITKRGQNVTFRCDPISEHNRLYWYRQTLGQGPEFLTYFQNEAQLEKSRLLSDRFSAERPKGSFSTLEIQRTEQGDSAMYLCASSLQQNTGELFFGEGSRLTVL.